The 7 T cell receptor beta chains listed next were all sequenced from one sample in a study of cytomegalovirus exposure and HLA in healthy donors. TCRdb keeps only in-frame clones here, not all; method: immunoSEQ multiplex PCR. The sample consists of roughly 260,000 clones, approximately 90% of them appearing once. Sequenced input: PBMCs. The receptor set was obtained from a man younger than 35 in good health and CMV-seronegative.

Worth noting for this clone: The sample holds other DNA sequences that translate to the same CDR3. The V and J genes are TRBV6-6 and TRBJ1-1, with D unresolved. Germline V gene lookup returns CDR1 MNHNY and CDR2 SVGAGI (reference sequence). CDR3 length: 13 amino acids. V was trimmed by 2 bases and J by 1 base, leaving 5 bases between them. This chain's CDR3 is CASSYGGNTEAFF. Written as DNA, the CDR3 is TGTGCCAGCAGTTACGGAGGGAACACTGAAGCTTTCTTT.

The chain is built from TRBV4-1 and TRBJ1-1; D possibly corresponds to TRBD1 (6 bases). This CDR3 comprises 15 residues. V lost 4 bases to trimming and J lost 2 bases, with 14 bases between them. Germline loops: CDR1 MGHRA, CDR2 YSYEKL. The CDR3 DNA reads TGCGCCAGCAGCCGGTTTGGGGGCCTCAACACTGAAGCTTTCTTT. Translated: CASSRFGGLNTEAFF.

Here the CDR3 reads CASSPLVTGGNSPLHF. For the CDR3, the DNA is TGTGCCAGCTCACCCCTAGTGACAGGGGGTAATTCACCCCTCCACTTT. The V gene is TRBV18, the J gene TRBJ1-6; TRBD1 matches 9 bases. CDR1 is KGHSH, CDR2 LQKENI, per germline. V lost 3 bases, J lost 6 bases, and 6 bases stayed unmatched. CDR3 length: 16 residues.

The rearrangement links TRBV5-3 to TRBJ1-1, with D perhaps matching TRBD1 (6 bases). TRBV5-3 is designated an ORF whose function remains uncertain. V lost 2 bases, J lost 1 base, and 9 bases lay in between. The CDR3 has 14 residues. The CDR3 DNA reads TGTGCCAGAAGCTTTCTACAGGGGAACACTGAAGCTTTCTTT. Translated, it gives CARSFLQGNTEAFF.

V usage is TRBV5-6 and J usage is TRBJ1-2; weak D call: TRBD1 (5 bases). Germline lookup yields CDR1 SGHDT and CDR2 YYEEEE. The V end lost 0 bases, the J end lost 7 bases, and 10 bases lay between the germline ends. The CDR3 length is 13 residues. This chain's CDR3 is CASSLVSRAGYTF. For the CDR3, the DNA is TGTGCCAGCAGCTTGGTCTCCAGGGCTGGCTACACCTTC.

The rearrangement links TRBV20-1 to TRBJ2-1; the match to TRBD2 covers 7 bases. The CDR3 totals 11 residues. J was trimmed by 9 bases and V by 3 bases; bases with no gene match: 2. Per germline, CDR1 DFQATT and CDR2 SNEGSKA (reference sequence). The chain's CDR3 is CSASSGGEQFF. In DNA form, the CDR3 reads TGCAGTGCTAGTTCGGGGGGTGAGCAGTTCTTC.

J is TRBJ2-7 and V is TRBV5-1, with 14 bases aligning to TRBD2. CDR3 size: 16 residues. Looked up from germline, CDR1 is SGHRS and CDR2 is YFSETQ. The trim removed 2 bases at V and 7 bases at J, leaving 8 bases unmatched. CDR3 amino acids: CASSLTPGLAGEEQYF. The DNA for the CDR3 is TGCGCCAGCAGCTTAACTCCGGGACTAGCGGGAGAAGAGCAGTACTTC.